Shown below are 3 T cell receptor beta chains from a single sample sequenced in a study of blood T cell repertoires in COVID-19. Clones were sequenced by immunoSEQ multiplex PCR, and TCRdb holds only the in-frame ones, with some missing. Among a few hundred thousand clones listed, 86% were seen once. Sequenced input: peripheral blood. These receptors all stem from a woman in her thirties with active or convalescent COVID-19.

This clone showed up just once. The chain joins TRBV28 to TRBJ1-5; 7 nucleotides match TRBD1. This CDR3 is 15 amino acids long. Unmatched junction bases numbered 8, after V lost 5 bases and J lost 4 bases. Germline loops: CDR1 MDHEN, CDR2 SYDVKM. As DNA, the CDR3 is TGTGCCAGCAGTGCCTCGACAGGGCGGAATCAGCCCCAGCATTTT. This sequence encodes CASSASTGRNQPQHF.

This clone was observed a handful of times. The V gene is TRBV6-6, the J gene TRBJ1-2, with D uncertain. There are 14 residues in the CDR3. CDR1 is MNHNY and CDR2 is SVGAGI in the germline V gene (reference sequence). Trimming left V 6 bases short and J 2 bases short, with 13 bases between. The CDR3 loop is CASSMERANYGYTF. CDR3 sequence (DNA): TGTGCCAGCAGCATGGAGCGAGCCAACTATGGCTACACCTTC.

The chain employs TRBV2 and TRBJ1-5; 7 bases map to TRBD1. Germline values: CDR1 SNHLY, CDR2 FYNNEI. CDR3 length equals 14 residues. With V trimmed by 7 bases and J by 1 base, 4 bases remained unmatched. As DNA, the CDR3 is TGTGCCAGCATTCCGGACAGGAGCAATCAGCCCCAGCATTTT. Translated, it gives CASIPDRSNQPQHF.